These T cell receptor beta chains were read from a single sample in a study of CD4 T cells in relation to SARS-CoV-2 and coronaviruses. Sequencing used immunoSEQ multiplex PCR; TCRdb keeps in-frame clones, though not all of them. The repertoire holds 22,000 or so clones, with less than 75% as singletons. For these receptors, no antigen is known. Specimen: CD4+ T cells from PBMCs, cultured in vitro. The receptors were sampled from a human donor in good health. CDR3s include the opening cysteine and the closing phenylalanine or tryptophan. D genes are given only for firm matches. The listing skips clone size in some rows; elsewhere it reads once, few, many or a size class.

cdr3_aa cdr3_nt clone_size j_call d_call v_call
CASSPPYPGGYEQYF TGTGCCAGCTCACCACCCTACCCCGGGGGCTACGAGCAGTACTTC few TRBJ2-7 . TRBV18
CASSFGATHQETQYF TGCGCCAGCAGCTTCGGAGCGACCCACCAAGAGACCCAGTACTTC . TRBJ2-5 . TRBV5-1
CASSFGVEQYF TGTGCCAGCAGTTTCGGGGTCGAGCAGTACTTC few TRBJ2-7 . TRBV12-3/TRBV12-4
CASSWDRVTGELFF TGTGCCAGCAGTTGGGACAGAGTCACCGGGGAGCTGTTTTTT once TRBJ2-2 TRBD1 TRBV7-9
CASSLGTSWSGTDTQYF TGTGCCAGCAGCCTAGGGACTAGCTGGAGCGGCACAGATACGCAGTATTTT . TRBJ2-3 TRBD2 TRBV11-2
CASSQEGIANYGYTF TGTGCCAGCAGCCAAGAGGGCATAGCTAACTATGGCTACACCTTC . TRBJ1-2 . TRBV3-1/TRBV3-2
CASSSLPSLAGPYEQYF TGTGCCAGCAGCTCCCTCCCCTCACTAGCGGGGCCTTACGAGCAGTACTTC . TRBJ2-7 . TRBV21-1
CASTYGQGFGEAFF TGTGCCAGCACCTACGGACAGGGGTTTGGTGAAGCTTTCTTT . TRBJ1-1 TRBD1 TRBV6-5
CASSNLNTGELFF TGTGCCAGCAGCAACTTGAACACCGGGGAGCTGTTTTTT once TRBJ2-2 . TRBV9
CAIEEVNYGYTF TGTGCCATCGAGGAGGTTAACTATGGCTACACCTTC . TRBJ1-2 . TRBV28
CASSLAPGTGQNIQYF TGTGCCAGCAGCTTAGCCCCCGGGACAGGGCAAAACATTCAGTACTTC . TRBJ2-4 TRBD1 TRBV7-2
CASSLSGTGTADSPLHF TGCGCCAGCAGCTTGTCGGGGACCGGGACAGCGGATTCACCCCTCCACTTT few TRBJ1-6 TRBD1 TRBV5-1
CASLFWGNNEQFF TGTGCCAGCCTTTTTTGGGGGAACAATGAGCAGTTCTTC . TRBJ2-1 . TRBV28
CASSLGSSGTQYF TGCGCCAGCAGCTTGGGCAGTTCGGGGACCCAGTACTTC . TRBJ2-5 . TRBV5-1
CASSKQGLNEQFF TGTGCCAGCAGTAAGCAGGGTTTGAATGAGCAGTTCTTC . TRBJ2-1 . TRBV6-6
CASSQDMAGYGYTF TGTGCCAGCAGCCAAGATATGGCTGGTTATGGCTACACCTTC . TRBJ1-2 . TRBV14
CASSPQRVYGYTF TGTGCCAGCAGTCCCCAGCGGGTCTATGGCTACACCTTC . TRBJ1-2 . TRBV12-3/TRBV12-4
CASSPQGGLAKNIQYF TGTGCCAGCTCACCACAGGGGGGGTTAGCCAAAAACATTCAGTACTTC . TRBJ2-4 . TRBV18
CACSGAYEQYF TGTGCCTGCAGCGGGGCCTACGAGCAGTACTTC . TRBJ2-7 TRBD2 TRBV6-2/TRBV6-3
CASSPGLAGVSSYNEQFF TGCGCCAGCAGCCCGGGACTAGCGGGAGTATCCTCCTACAATGAGCAGTTCTTC . TRBJ2-1 TRBD2 TRBV5-1
CASSTTTGNYGYTF TGTGCCAGCAGTACCACGACAGGGAACTATGGCTACACCTTC few TRBJ1-2 TRBD1 TRBV6-5
CASSYAGGRTEAFF TGTGCCAGCAGTTACGCAGGGGGACGTACTGAAGCTTTCTTT few TRBJ1-1 TRBD1 TRBV6-5
CASSLGQGAEEQYF TGTGCCAGCAGCTTAGGACAGGGGGCTGAAGAGCAGTACTTC few TRBJ2-7 TRBD1 TRBV7-8
CASSQHGGAGETQYF TGCGCCAGCAGCCAACACGGGGGGGCTGGAGAGACCCAGTACTTC . TRBJ2-5 TRBD2 TRBV4-3
CASSVEEGFNYGYTF TGTGCCAGCAGCGTAGAGGAGGGGTTTAACTATGGCTACACCTTC once TRBJ1-2 . TRBV9
CASSGYLNSGANVLTF TGTGCCAGTAGTGGATACCTGAACTCTGGGGCCAACGTCCTGACTTTC . TRBJ2-6 . TRBV19
CASRETGEKLFF TGTGCCAGCCGGGAGACCGGCGAAAAACTGTTTTTT . TRBJ1-4 . TRBV2
CASSFWGGNSPLHF TGTGCCAGCAGTTTTTGGGGAGGGAATTCACCCCTCCACTTT . TRBJ1-6 . TRBV6-5
CASSWTGGLSSYEQYF TGCGCCAGCAGCTGGACCGGGGGGCTAAGTTCCTACGAGCAGTACTTC . TRBJ2-7 . TRBV5-1
CASYKGGGAVEQYF TGTGCCAGTTACAAAGGAGGGGGGGCCGTCGAGCAGTACTTC . TRBJ2-7 . TRBV6-6
CASSQGLAGAYEQYF TGCGCCAGCAGCCAAGGACTAGCGGGGGCCTACGAGCAGTACTTC . TRBJ2-7 TRBD2 TRBV4-3
CASRKTGGRQGNEQFF TGTGCCAGCAGAAAGACAGGGGGCCGGCAAGGCAATGAGCAGTTCTTC . TRBJ2-1 . TRBV21-1
CAITLDRGHEQYF TGTGCCATCACCCTCGACAGGGGACATGAGCAGTACTTC . TRBJ2-7 TRBD1 TRBV6-6
CASSELAGAEVNEQFF TGTGCCAGCAGTGAACTAGCGGGGGCCGAGGTCAATGAGCAGTTCTTC . TRBJ2-1 TRBD2 TRBV2
CASSPFPSSYNEQFF TGTGCCAGCAGCCCCTTCCCGAGCTCCTACAATGAGCAGTTCTTC few TRBJ2-1 . TRBV11-3
CASSAMAGGPYEQYF TGTGCCAGTAGTGCTATGGCGGGGGGGCCCTACGAGCAGTACTTC . TRBJ2-7 TRBD2 TRBV19
CASSPSEGQETQYF TGTGCCAGCTCACCTTCGGAGGGCCAAGAGACCCAGTACTTC . TRBJ2-5 . TRBV18
CASSLASLAGVYPDTQYF TGCGCCAGCAGCTTGGCCTCACTAGCGGGGGTTTATCCAGATACGCAGTATTTT . TRBJ2-3 TRBD2 TRBV5-1